What follows are 13 T cell receptor beta chains derived from one specimen sequenced in a study of post-analysis software for immune sequencing data. Tagging with unique molecular identifiers was a feature of the TCR beta cDNA libraries. TCRdb redid the calling of the PCR reads with MiXCR, one entry per CDR3 protein. The profile shows about 540,000 distinct CDR3 sequences, under 40% of them singletons. Study outcomes and limitations: Five TRBV segments, including TRBV5-6, TRBV5-1 and TRBV20-1, were more frequent in patients than controls.

These TCRs are of unknown antigen specificity. The material sequenced was blood. The origin of the receptors is a girl under 18 with multiple sclerosis.

A few counts support this clonotype. The chain uses TRBV29-1 and TRBJ2-1; D perhaps matches TRBD1 (5 bases). The CDR3 spans 14 residues. The V and J ends lost 7 bases and 5 bases respectively, with 18 bases between them. From germline, CDR1 is SQVTM and CDR2 ANQGSEA. CDR3 loop: CSGQGSEADNEQFF. The CDR3 DNA follows: TGCAGCGGTCAGGGTTCTGAGGCGGACAATGAGCAGTTCTTC.

This chain uses TRBV5-1 with TRBJ1-2; no clear D gene. V was cut by 4 bases and J by 5 bases, with 12 bases left in between. The CDR3 consists of 13 residues. CDR1 is SGHRS, CDR2 YFSETQ, per germline. CDR3 residues: CASSPDLGYGYTF. The CDR3 DNA reads TGCGCCAGCAGCCCGGACCTCGGGTATGGCTACACCTTC.

The chain links TRBV20-1 to TRBJ2-7; 8 bases fit TRBD2. CDR1 and CDR2 from the germline V gene are DFQATT and SNEGSKA (reference sequence). This CDR3 spans 16 amino acids. Trimming removed 3 bases from V and 1 base from J; junction bases left unmatched: 11. The CDR3 here is CSASLVRRGESYEQYF. In DNA form, the CDR3 reads TGCAGTGCTAGTCTTGTTAGGCGGGGGGAATCCTACGAGCAGTACTTC.

The gene calls are TRBV5-1 and TRBJ1-4, with 12 nucleotides matching TRBD1. Unmatched junction bases numbered 5, after V lost 4 bases and J lost 4 bases. The V gene's germline CDR1 is SGHRS and CDR2 YFSETQ. The CDR3 is 16 residues long. The CDR3 sequence is CASSTGQGADNEKLFF. In DNA, the CDR3 is TGCGCCAGCAGCACGGGACAGGGGGCGGATAATGAAAAACTGTTTTTT.

This clonotype was detected only once. V is TRBV3-1 and J is TRBJ2-1, with D hard to call. The ends were cut back, 1 base at V and 4 bases at J, with 11 bases in the middle. This CDR3 region has 15 residues. Germline CDR1 and CDR2: LGHDT and YNNKEL (reference sequence). CDR3 coding DNA: TGTGCCAGCAGCCAAGTTGGGTATGTTTACAATGAGCAGTTCTTC. Amino acid sequence: CASSQVGYVYNEQFF.

In DNA form, the CDR3 reads TGCAGTGCTAGGGCTTGGGACAGAACCTACGAGCAGTACTTC. Translated: CSARAWDRTYEQYF. The rearrangement joins TRBV20-1 to TRBJ2-7, with 7 positions matching TRBD1. The V and J ends lost 3 bases and 2 bases, in that order; junction bases with no gene match: 7. Looked up from germline, CDR1 is DFQATT and CDR2 is SNEGSKA (reference sequence). The CDR3 length is 14 residues.

The chain uses TRBV28 and TRBJ2-5; TRBD1 or TRBD2 may be the D gene (7 bases each). CDR1 and CDR2 (germline): MDHEN, SYDVKM. This CDR3 is 23 amino acids long. V was clipped by 3 bases and J by 5 bases, with 40 bases between them. This CDR3 reads CASSFPNTPGGPDPRTSSETQYF. CDR3 bases: TGTGCCAGCAGTTTCCCGAACACCCCAGGGGGTCCTGATCCCCGGACTAGTTCGGAGACCCAGTACTTC. Full variable domain (outside the CDR3, taken from reference TRBV28 and TRBJ2-5): DVKVTQSSRYLVKRTGEKVFLECVQDMDHENMFWYRQDPGLGLRLIYFSYDVKMKEKGDIPEGYSVSREKKERFSLILESASTNQTSMYLCASSFPNTPGGPDPRTSSETQYFGPGTRLLVL.

The chain uses TRBV6-5 and TRBJ1-1; TRBD1 agrees at 12 bases. V was pared by 2 bases and J by 12 bases, with 7 bases of the junction left unmatched. This CDR3 spans 14 amino acids. Per the germline V gene, CDR1 is MNHEY and CDR2 is SVGAGI. CDR3 region: CASSYPGTGGHSFF. The CDR3 coding sequence is TGTGCCAGCAGTTACCCCGGGACAGGGGGCCATTCTTTCTTT.

This clonotype has a handful of counts. The chain uses TRBV5-1 and TRBJ2-5; D is uncertain. The V gene lost 4 bases and the J gene lost 1 base, with 11 bases spanning the gap. Per germline, CDR1 SGHRS and CDR2 YFSETQ. The CDR3 contains 14 residues. The DNA of the CDR3 is TGCGCCAGCAGCGATCAAGGGCCCCAAGAGACCCAGTACTTC. Residues: CASSDQGPQETQYF.

This clonotype was observed a single time. One end of the junction varies from germline; a read error may be responsible. The rearrangement uses TRBV20-1 and TRBJ1-1; 7 nucleotides align to TRBD1. Germline lookup yields CDR1 DFQATT and CDR2 SNEGSKA (reference sequence). The CDR3 consists of 16 residues. This chain's CDR3 is CSARVPRGVVNTEAFF. The CDR3 nucleotides are TGCAGTGCTAGAGTCCCCAGGGGGGTAGTGAATACTGAAGCTTTCTTT.

In its sample, this clonotype was seen a few times. The chain combines TRBV7-8 with TRBJ1-2; 7 bases align to TRBD1. The CDR3 length is 16 residues. The junction had 10 bases not matched to a gene; V was cut back by 6 bases and J by 0 bases. CDR1 is SGHVS and CDR2 is FQNEAQ in the germline V gene. The CDR3 sequence: CASSVDGTDANYGYTF. CDR3 nucleotides: TGTGCCAGCAGTGTTGACGGGACAGATGCTAACTATGGCTACACCTTC.

This clonotype was counted only a few times. The V call is TRBV15, the J call TRBJ2-7; D is unresolved. CDR1 is LNHNV, CDR2 YYDKDF, per germline (reference sequence). Between the trimmed V and J ends, which lost 0 bases and 7 bases, there was a span of 10 bases. The CDR3 totals 13 residues. The CDR3 region is CATSRDVGREQYF. CDR3 coding DNA: TGTGCCACCAGCAGAGATGTGGGCAGGGAGCAGTACTTC.

The chain employs TRBV6-1 and TRBJ2-1, with TRBD2 matching over 8 bases. V was clipped by 8 bases and J by 6 bases; unmatched bases: 9. This CDR3 has 14 residues. In germline, CDR1 is MNHNS, CDR2 SASEGT. The CDR3 is CASRGTGGLNEQFF. CDR3 nucleotide sequence: TGTGCCAGCCGGGGGACGGGGGGGCTCAATGAGCAGTTCTTC.